This TCR beta chain emerged from a study of T cells after yellow fever vaccination. The CDR3 consists of 13 residues. Germline-derived CDR1 and CDR2 are SSHAT and FNYEAQ (reference sequence). By 5'RACE template switching, TCR cDNA was produced, with a universal primer site and UMIs added in the process. MiXCR, applied by TCRdb to the 5' RACE reads, yields one record per CDR3 protein. The data hold roughly 250,000 distinct CDR3 sequences, with roughly 13% observed a single time. This clonotype was observed a few times. One end of the junction varies from germline; a read error may be responsible. This chain uses TRBV7-7 with TRBJ1-4; D possibly corresponds to TRBD1 (5 bases). This TCR was recovered from a man under 40 who received the YFV17D yellow fever vaccine. This material consisted of CD4+ T cells sorted from PBMCs, taken 45 days after the yellow fever booster vaccination. This chain's CDR3 is CASSADSNEKLFF. The DNA of the CDR3 is TGTGCTAGCAGCGCCGACAGTAACGAAAAACTGTTTTTT. The whole variable domain, remainder taken from reference TRBV7-7 and TRBJ1-4, is GAGVSQSPRYKVTKRGQDVTLRCDPISSHATLYWYQQALGQGPEFLTYFNYEAQPDKSGLPSDRFSAERPEGSISTLTIQRTEQRDSAMYRCASSADSNEKLFFGSGTQLSVL.